The 10 T cell receptor beta chains reported below all come from one sample, sequenced in a study of OX40 agonist ivuxolimab in advanced cancers. Produced via immunoSEQ multiplex PCR; TCRdb's table is partial and in-frame only. The data show 73,000 or so clones, 70% to 90% seen once. The source material was CD4+ or CD8+ T cells sorted from blood, sampled in a trial of the OX40 agonist ivuxolimab. The receptor set was obtained from an adult with an advanced solid tumor such as melanoma, head and neck, liver or kidney cancer.

This clone has only one observation. The V gene is TRBV30, the J gene TRBJ2-7; D not certain. CDR1 is GTSNPN and CDR2 is SVGIG in the germline V gene (reference sequence). The CDR3 is 11 amino acids. Trimming cost V 4 bases and J 0 bases, with 4 bases left between them. The CDR3 here is CAWTGSYEQYF. The CDR3 nucleotides read TGTGCCTGGACAGGCTCCTACGAGCAGTACTTC. Based on the CDR3 plus reference TRBV30 and TRBJ2-7, the full variable domain is SQTIHQWPATLVQPVGSPLSLECTVEGTSNPNLYWYRQAAGRGLQLLFYSVGIGQISSEVPQNLSASRPQDRQFILSSKKLLLSDSGFYLCAWTGSYEQYFGPGTRLTVT.

The rearrangement links TRBV5-6 to TRBJ2-3; 8 nucleotides line up with TRBD2. With 3 bases clipped from V and 7 bases from J, the junction kept 10 bases outside the gene matches. The V gene's germline CDR1 is SGHDT and CDR2 YYEEEE. The CDR3 is made up of 15 amino acids. CDR3 region: CASSYVSGRGYTQYF. The CDR3 DNA is TGTGCCAGCAGCTACGTGAGCGGGAGAGGGTATACGCAGTATTTT.

The chain carries TRBV6-1 and TRBJ2-7; D not certain. Germline V gives CDR1 MNHNS, CDR2 SASEGT. The CDR3 is made up of 13 amino acids. V was pared by 5 bases and J by 5 bases, with 13 bases between. The CDR3 DNA reads TGTGCCAGCAGTACGACACGGGCGGACGAGCAGTACTTC. It translates to CASSTTRADEQYF.

The chain links TRBV5-6 to TRBJ2-4, with D possibly matching TRBD1 (5 bases). The CDR3 runs to 14 residues. Trimming pared 2 bases from V and 2 bases from J, leaving 8 bases between. CDR1 is SGHDT, CDR2 YYEEEE, per germline. The CDR3 bases are TGTGCCAGCAGCTTATCAGGGTCCAAAAACATTCAGTACTTC. Residues: CASSLSGSKNIQYF.

Turning to this clone: The junction shows a germline mismatch at one end, possibly a read error. The chain carries TRBV30 and TRBJ2-1, with D perhaps TRBD2 (5 bases). The CDR3 runs to 12 residues. CDR1 is GTSNPN, CDR2 SVGIG, per germline (reference sequence). The DNA for the CDR3 is TGTGCCCGGAGGCAGCGTGGAGACGAGCAGTTCTTC. Translating it yields CARRQRGDEQFF.

The chain links TRBV19 to TRBJ2-3; the D gene could be TRBD1 or TRBD2 (5 bases each). Germline V CDR1 and CDR2: LNHDA, SQIVND (reference sequence). CDR3 length: 13 amino acids. V dropped 5 bases and J dropped 6 bases, with 12 bases sitting between them. Written as DNA, the CDR3 is TGTGCCAGTAGTCCAGGGAGTTCCGATACGCAGTATTTT. Translation gives CASSPGSSDTQYF.

V and J are TRBV12-5 and TRBJ2-2, with D possibly being TRBD1 (7 bases). The CDR3 runs 14 residues. In germline, CDR1 is LGHNT, CDR2 FRNRAP. Trimming cost V 7 bases and J 7 bases, with 16 bases left between them. The CDR3 nucleotides read TGTGCTAGTGCCCAGGGGGGCGGTTACGGGGAGCTGTTTTTT. Protein product: CASAQGGGYGELFF.

J is TRBJ2-1 and V is TRBV11-3, with TRBD1 as a possible D gene (6 bases). Germline-derived CDR1 and CDR2 are SGHNT and YENEEA. The CDR3 is 15 residues long. Trimming shortened V by 1 base and J by 9 bases, and 16 bases separated the two germline ends. In DNA, the CDR3 is TGTGCCAGCAGCTTAGTAGGTTCAGGGGCGGGTGAGCAGTTCTTC. This gives the protein CASSLVGSGAGEQFF.

The V call is TRBV29-1, the J call TRBJ2-1; D call uncertain. The CDR3 contains 13 residues. Germline V gene lookup returns CDR1 SQVTM and CDR2 ANQGSEA. In nucleotides, the CDR3 is TGCAGTGCAACACCTAGTCCCGACAATGAGCAGTTCTTC. Its protein is CSATPSPDNEQFF.

The genes are TRBV7-3 and TRBJ1-1; D perhaps matches TRBD1 (5 bases). V was shortened by 4 bases and J by 2 bases, with 8 bases between the two germline ends. In germline, CDR1 is SGHTA, CDR2 FQGTGA. The CDR3 loop spans 13 amino acids. CDR3 loop: CASSSGPNTEAFF. CDR3 nucleotides: TGTGCCAGCAGCTCAGGGCCTAACACTGAAGCTTTCTTT.